These 12 T cell receptor beta chains were sequenced from one sample in a study of cytomegalovirus exposure and HLA in healthy donors. The PCR used 60 Vbeta and 13 Jbeta primers. Some clones are missing from TCRdb's copy, which holds only in-frame ones; the method was immunoSEQ multiplex PCR. Of 130,000 to 150,000 clones in the sample, roughly three quarters were seen once. Material for sequencing was PBMCs. These receptors were taken from a woman aged 40 to 50 in good health and CMV-seropositive.

In nucleotides, the CDR3 is TGTGCCTGGAGTCCCAGCTACAATGAGCAGTTCTTC. Translation: CAWSPSYNEQFF. This chain joins TRBV30 and TRBJ2-1, with D hard to call. Between the trimmed V and J ends, which lost 2 bases and 3 bases, there was a span of 5 bases. This CDR3 has 12 residues. Germline-derived CDR1 and CDR2 are GTSNPN and SVGIG (reference sequence).

About this clone: This specimen includes other DNA sequences encoding the same CDR3. V gene TRBV19 combines with J gene TRBJ2-7, with a weak D call TRBD1 (6 bases). Germline values: CDR1 LNHDA, CDR2 SQIVND (reference sequence). The CDR3 loop spans 14 amino acids. Between the trimmed V and J ends, which lost 6 bases and 1 base, there was a span of 13 bases. As DNA, the CDR3 is TGTGCCAGTAGCCCGTGGACAGAGTCCTACGAGCAGTACTTC. Translation: CASSPWTESYEQYF.

A few counts support this clone. This sequence joins TRBV7-9 and TRBJ1-1, with D perhaps matching TRBD1 (5 bases). The CDR3 contains 14 residues. The V and J ends lost 10 bases and 3 bases respectively, with 18 bases between them. Germline lookup yields CDR1 SEHNR and CDR2 FQNEAQ (reference sequence). The CDR3 region has the DNA TGTGCCATCACGAAAGGGGCCTCCCACACTGAAGCTTTCTTT. Protein sequence: CAITKGASHTEAFF.

The chain links TRBV28 to TRBJ1-5; a possible D gene is TRBD1 (6 bases). CDR1 MDHEN and CDR2 SYDVKM come from the germline V gene. Trimming removed 4 bases at V and 6 bases at J, with 19 bases between. The CDR3 has 16 residues. The CDR3 coding sequence is TGTGCCAGCAGTTCCCAGACAGGTTATGTTAGTCAGCCCCAGCATTTT. Encoded protein: CASSSQTGYVSQPQHF.

This clone occurred a few times. The chain is built from TRBV7-3 and TRBJ2-3; D gene unclear. V lost 3 bases and J lost 4, with 14 bases in between. This CDR3 is 15 amino acids long. The V gene's germline CDR1 is SGHTA and CDR2 FQGTGA. The CDR3, as DNA: TGTGCCAGCAGCTTTTCCGCCGGAGAGGCAGATACGCAGTATTTT. Its translation: CASSFSAGEADTQYF.

V is TRBV4-1 and J is TRBJ2-3; TRBD2 agrees at 12 bases. The V segment lost 1 base and the J segment 2 bases; nucleotides outside the gene matches: 4. This CDR3 is built from 17 residues. Germline values: CDR1 MGHRA, CDR2 YSYEKL. In DNA, the CDR3 is TGCGCCAGCAGCCAAGCTCTAGCGGGGGGGTTCACAGATACGCAGTATTTT. Amino acid sequence: CASSQALAGGFTDTQYF.

Turning to this clone: Within the sample, other DNA sequences also encode this same CDR3. The chain uses TRBV6-5 and TRBJ1-1, with D perhaps matching TRBD1 (5 bases). This CDR3 contains 13 residues. V lost 2 bases, J lost 1 base, and 5 bases lay in between. In germline, CDR1 is MNHEY, CDR2 SVGAGI. CDR3 in DNA: TGTGCCAGCAGTTACAGGGGGAACACTGAAGCTTTCTTT. Protein product: CASSYRGNTEAFF.

The rearrangement joins TRBV12-5 to TRBJ1-5, with D unresolved. Per the germline V gene, CDR1 is LGHNT and CDR2 is FRNRAP. The CDR3 sequence is 12 residues long. V was trimmed by 4 bases and J by 5 bases, leaving 6 bases between them. Here the CDR3 DNA reads TGTGCTAGTGGTTCGGGGTATCAGCCCCAGCATTTT. Its protein is CASGSGYQPQHF. Full variable domain (rest looked up from reference TRBV12-5 and TRBJ1-5): DARVTQTPRHKVTEMGQEVTMRCQPILGHNTVFWYRQTMMQGLELLAYFRNRAPLDDSGMPKDRFSAEMPDATLATLKIQPSEPRDSAVYFCASGSGYQPQHFGDGTRLSIL.

This chain joins TRBV9 and TRBJ2-3, with 11 bases lining up with TRBD2. J gave up 3 bases and V 0 bases, and 3 bases lay outside the gene matches. CDR3 length: 16 amino acids. Germline CDR1 reads SGDLS; CDR2 reads YYNGEE. The DNA for the CDR3 is TGTGCCAGCAGCGTAGTACCTAGCGGGGGGACAGATACGCAGTATTTT. Protein: CASSVVPSGGTDTQYF.

V usage is TRBV11-2 and J usage is TRBJ2-2; D unclear. V shed 4 bases and J shed 1 base, with 4 bases lying between them. There are 13 residues in the CDR3. Germline V gene data show CDR1 as SGHAT and CDR2 as FQNNGV. CDR3 nucleotides: TGTGCCAGCAGCTCCCAGAACACCGGGGAGCTGTTTTTT. This codes for CASSSQNTGELFF.

The chain links TRBV6-6 to TRBJ1-2, with TRBD1 as a possible D gene (5 bases). This CDR3 has 11 amino acids. V lost 7 bases, J lost 8 bases, and 11 bases lay in between. Germline V gene data show CDR1 as MNHNY and CDR2 as SVGAGI (reference sequence). The CDR3 DNA is TGTGCCAGCACCCAGGGTATGGGCTACACCTTC. Encoded protein: CASTQGMGYTF.

J is TRBJ2-3 and V is TRBV7-7, with 9 nucleotides matching TRBD1. The CDR3 spans 12 residues. CDR1 and CDR2 from the germline V gene are SSHAT and FNYEAQ (reference sequence). The junction had 4 bases not matched to a gene; V was cut back by 6 bases and J by 9 bases. The DNA of the CDR3 is TGTGCCAGCAGTCCCACAGGGGGCACGCAGTATTTT. Its protein is CASSPTGGTQYF.